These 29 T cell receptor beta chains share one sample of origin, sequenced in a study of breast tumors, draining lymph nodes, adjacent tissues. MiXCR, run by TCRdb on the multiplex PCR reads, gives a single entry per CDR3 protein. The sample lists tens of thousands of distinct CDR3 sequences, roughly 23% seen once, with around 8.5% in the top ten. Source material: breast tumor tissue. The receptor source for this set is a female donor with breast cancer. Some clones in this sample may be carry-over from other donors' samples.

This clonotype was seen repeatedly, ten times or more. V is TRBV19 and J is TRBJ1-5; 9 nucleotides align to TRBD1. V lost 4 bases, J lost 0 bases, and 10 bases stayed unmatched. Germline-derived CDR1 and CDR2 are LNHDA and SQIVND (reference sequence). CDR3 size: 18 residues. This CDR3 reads CASSTDDRGGYSNQPQHF. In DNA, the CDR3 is TGTGCCAGTAGTACCGACGACAGGGGGGGGTATAGCAATCAGCCCCAGCATTTT.

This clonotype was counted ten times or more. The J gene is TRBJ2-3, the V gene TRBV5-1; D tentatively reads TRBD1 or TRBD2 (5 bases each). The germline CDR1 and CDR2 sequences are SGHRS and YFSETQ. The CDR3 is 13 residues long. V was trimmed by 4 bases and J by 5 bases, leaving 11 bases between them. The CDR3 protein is CASSDWGRDTQYF. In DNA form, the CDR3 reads TGCGCCAGCAGCGACTGGGGGAGAGATACGCAGTATTTT. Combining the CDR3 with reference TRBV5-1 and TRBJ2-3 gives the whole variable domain KAGVTQTPRYLIKTRGQQVTLSCSPISGHRSVSWYQQTPGQGLQFLFEYFSETQRNKGNFPGRFSGRQFSNSRSEMNVSTLELGDSALYLCASSDWGRDTQYFGPGTRLTVL.

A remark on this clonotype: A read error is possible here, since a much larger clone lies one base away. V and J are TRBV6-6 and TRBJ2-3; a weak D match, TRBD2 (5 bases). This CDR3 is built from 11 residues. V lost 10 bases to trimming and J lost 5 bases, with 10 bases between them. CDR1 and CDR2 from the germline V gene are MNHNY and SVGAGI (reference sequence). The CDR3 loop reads CATTGLDTQYF. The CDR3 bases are TGTGCCACGACGGGGTTAGATACGCAGTATTTT.

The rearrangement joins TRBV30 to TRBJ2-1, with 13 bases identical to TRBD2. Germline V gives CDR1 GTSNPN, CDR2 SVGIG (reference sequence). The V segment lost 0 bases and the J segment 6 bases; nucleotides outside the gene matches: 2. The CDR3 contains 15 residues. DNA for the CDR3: TGTGCCTGGAGTGTTGGACTAGCGGGAGTCAATGAGCAGTTCTTC. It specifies CAWSVGLAGVNEQFF. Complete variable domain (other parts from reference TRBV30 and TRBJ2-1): SQTIHQWPATLVQPVGSPLSLECTVEGTSNPNLYWYRQAAGRGLQLLFYSVGIGQISSEVPQNLSASRPQDRQFILSSKKLLLSDSGFYLCAWSVGLAGVNEQFFGPGTRLTVL.

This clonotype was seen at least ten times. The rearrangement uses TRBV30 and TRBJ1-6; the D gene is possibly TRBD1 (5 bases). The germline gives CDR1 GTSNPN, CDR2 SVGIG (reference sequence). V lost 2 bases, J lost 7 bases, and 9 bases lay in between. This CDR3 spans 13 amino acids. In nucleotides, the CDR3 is TGTGCCTGGAGTTCCCAGGGAAATTCACCCCTCCACTTT. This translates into CAWSSQGNSPLHF. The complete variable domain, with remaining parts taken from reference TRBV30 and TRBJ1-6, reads SQTIHQWPATLVQPVGSPLSLECTVEGTSNPNLYWYRQAAGRGLQLLFYSVGIGQISSEVPQNLSASRPQDRQFILSSKKLLLSDSGFYLCAWSSQGNSPLHFGNGTRLTVT.

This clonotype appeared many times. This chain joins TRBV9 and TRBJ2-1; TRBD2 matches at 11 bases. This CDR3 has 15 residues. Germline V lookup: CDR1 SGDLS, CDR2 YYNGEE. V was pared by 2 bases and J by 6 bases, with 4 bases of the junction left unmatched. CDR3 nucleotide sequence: TGTGCCAGCAGCGTTACTAGCGGGAGAGGCAATGAGCAGTTCTTC. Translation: CASSVTSGRGNEQFF. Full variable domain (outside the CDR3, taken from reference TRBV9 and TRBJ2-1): DSGVTQTPKHLITATGQRVTLRCSPRSGDLSVYWYQQSLDQGLQFLIQYYNGEERAKGNILERFSAQQFPDLHSELNLSSLELGDSALYFCASSVTSGRGNEQFFGPGTRLTVL.

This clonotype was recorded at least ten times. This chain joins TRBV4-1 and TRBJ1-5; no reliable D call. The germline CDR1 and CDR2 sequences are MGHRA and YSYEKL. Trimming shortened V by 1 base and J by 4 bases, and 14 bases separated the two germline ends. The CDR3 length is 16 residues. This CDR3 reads CASSQVALTLNQPQHF. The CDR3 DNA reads TGCGCCAGCAGCCAAGTTGCCTTAACCCTTAATCAGCCCCAGCATTTT.

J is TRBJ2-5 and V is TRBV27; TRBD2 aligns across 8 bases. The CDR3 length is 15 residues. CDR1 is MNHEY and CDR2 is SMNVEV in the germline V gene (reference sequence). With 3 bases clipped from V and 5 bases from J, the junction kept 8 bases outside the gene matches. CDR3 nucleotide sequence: TGTGCCAGCAGTTTCTTTGGCGGGAGGTTGGAGACCCAGTACTTC. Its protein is CASSFFGGRLETQYF.

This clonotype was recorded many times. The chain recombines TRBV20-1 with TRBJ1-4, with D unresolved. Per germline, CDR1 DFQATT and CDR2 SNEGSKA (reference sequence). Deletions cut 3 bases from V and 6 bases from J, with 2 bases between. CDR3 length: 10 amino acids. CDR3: CSARDEKLFF. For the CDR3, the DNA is TGCAGTGCTAGGGATGAAAAACTGTTTTTT.

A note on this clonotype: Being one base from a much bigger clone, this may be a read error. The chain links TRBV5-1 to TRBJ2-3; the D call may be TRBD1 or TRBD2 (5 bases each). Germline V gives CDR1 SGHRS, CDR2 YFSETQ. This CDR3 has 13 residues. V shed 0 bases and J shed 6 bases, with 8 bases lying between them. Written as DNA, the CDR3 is TGCGCCAGCAGCTTGGGGGGGATCGATACGCAGTATTTT. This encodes CASSLGGIDTQYF.

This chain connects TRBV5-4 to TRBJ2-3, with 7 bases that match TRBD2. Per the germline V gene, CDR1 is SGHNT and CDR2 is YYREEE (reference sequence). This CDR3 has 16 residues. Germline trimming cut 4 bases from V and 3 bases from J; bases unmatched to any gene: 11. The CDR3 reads CASSPKGTTKTDTQYF. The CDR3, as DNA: TGTGCCAGCAGCCCCAAAGGGACTACCAAAACAGATACGCAGTATTTT.

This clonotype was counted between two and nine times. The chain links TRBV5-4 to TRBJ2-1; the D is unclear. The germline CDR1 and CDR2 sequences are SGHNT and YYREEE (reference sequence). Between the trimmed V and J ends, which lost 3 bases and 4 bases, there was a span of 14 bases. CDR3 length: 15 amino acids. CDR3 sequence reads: CASSSPLKGYNEQFF. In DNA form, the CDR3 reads TGTGCCAGCAGCTCCCCTCTTAAGGGTTACAATGAGCAGTTCTTC. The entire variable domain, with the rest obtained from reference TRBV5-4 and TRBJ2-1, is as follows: ETGVTQSPTHLIKTRGQQVTLRCSSQSGHNTVSWYQQALGQGPQFIFQYYREEENGRGNFPPRFSGLQFPNYSSELNVNALELDDSALYLCASSSPLKGYNEQFFGPGTRLTVL.

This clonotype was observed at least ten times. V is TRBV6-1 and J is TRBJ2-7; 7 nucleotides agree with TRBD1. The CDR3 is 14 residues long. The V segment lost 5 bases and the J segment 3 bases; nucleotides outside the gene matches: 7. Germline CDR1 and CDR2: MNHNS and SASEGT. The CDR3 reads CASSFDRDGYEQYF. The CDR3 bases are TGTGCCAGCAGTTTCGACAGGGACGGCTACGAGCAGTACTTC.

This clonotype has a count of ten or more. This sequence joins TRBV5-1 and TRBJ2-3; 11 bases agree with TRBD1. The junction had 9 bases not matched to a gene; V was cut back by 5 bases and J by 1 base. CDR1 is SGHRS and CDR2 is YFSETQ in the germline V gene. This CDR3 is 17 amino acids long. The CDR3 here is CASSNLGQGAGTDTQYF. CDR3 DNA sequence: TGCGCCAGCAGTAATTTAGGACAGGGGGCTGGCACAGATACGCAGTATTTT.

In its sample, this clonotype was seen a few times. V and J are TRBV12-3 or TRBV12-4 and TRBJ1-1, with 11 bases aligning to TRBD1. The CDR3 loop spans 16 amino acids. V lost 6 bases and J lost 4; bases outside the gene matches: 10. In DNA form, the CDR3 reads TGTGCCAGCAGACCGGACAGGGGGCGGGGGGGCACTGAAGCTTTCTTT. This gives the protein CASRPDRGRGGTEAFF.

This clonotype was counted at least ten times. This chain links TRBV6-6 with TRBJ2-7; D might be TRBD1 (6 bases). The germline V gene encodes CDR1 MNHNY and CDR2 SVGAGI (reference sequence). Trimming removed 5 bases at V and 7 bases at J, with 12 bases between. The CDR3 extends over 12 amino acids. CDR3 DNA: TGTGCCAGCAGTGTGGGACACGGGGAGCAGTACTTC. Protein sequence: CASSVGHGEQYF.

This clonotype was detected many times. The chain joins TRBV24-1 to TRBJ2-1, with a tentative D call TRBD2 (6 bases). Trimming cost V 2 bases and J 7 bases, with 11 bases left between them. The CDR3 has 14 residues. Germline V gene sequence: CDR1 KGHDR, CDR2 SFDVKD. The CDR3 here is CATSDYGGSNEQFF. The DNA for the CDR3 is TGTGCCACCAGTGATTACGGAGGGTCGAATGAGCAGTTCTTC.

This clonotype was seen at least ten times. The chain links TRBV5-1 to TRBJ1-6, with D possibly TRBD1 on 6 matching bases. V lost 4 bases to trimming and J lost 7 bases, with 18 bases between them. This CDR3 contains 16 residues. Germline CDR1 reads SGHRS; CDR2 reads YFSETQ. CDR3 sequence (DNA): TGCGCCAGCAGCGCCATACAGGGCCCTCTCAATTCACCCCTCCACTTT. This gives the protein CASSAIQGPLNSPLHF.

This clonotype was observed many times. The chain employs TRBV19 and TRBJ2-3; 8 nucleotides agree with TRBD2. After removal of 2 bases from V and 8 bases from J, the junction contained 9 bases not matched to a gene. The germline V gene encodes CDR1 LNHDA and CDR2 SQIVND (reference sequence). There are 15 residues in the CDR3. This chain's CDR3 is CASSIRYRGGGTQYF. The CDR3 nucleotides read TGTGCCAGTAGTATACGGTATCGGGGGGGCGGTACGCAGTATTTT. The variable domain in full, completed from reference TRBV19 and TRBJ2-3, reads DGGITQSPKYLFRKEGQNVTLSCEQNLNHDAMYWYRQDPGQGLRLIYYSQIVNDFQKGDIAEGYSVSREKKESFPLTVTSAQKNPTAFYLCASSIRYRGGGTQYFGPGTRLTVL.

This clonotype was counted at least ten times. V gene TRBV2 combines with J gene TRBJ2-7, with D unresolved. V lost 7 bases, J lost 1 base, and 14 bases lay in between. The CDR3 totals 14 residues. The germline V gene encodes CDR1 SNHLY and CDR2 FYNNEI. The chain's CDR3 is CASKGSVQSYEQYF. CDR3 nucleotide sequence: TGTGCCAGCAAAGGAAGCGTTCAATCCTACGAGCAGTACTTC.

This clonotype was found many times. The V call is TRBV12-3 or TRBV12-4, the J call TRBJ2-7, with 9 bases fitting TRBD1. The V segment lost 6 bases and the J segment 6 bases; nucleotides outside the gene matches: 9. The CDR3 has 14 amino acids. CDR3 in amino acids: CASSPRDRATEQYF. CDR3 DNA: TGTGCCAGCAGCCCCCGGGACAGGGCGACCGAGCAGTACTTC.

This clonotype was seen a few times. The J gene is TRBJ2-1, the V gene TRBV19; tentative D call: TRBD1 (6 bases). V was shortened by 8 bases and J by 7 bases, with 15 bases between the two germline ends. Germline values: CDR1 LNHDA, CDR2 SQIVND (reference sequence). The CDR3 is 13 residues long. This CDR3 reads CASLSTGTNEQFF. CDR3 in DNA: TGTGCCAGTCTTAGTACCGGGACAAATGAGCAGTTCTTC.

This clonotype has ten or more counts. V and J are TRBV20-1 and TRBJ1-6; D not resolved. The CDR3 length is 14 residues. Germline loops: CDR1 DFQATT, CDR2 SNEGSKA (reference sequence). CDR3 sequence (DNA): TGCAGCCCCTCCGGGATCAACTATAATTCACCCCTCCACTTT. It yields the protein CSPSGINYNSPLHF.

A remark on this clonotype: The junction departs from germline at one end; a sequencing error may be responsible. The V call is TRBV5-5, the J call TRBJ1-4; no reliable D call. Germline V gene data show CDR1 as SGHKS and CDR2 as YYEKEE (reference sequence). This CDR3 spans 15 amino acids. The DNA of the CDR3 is TGTGCCAGCAGCCCTATCTCCAGGTTGAATGAAAACCTGTTTTTT. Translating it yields CASSPISRLNENLFF.

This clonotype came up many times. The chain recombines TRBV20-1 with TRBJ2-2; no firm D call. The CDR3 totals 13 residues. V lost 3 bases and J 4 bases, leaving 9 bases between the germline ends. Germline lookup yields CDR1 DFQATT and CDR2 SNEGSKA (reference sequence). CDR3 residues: CSARVTGTGELFF. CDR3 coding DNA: TGCAGTGCTAGGGTAACCGGCACCGGGGAGCTGTTTTTT.

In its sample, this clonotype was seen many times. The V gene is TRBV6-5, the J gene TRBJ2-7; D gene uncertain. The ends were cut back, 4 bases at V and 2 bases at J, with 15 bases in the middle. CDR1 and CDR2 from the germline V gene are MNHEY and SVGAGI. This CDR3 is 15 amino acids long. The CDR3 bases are TGTGCCAGCAGTTTTACCTCCCTGTACGCCTACGAGCAGTACTTC. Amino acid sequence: CASSFTSLYAYEQYF.

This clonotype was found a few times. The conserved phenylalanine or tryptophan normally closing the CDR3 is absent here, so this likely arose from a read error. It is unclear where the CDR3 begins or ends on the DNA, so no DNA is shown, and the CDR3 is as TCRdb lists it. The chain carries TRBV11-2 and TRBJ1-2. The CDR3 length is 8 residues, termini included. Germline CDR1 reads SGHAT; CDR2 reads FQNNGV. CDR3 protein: CASSLEFL.

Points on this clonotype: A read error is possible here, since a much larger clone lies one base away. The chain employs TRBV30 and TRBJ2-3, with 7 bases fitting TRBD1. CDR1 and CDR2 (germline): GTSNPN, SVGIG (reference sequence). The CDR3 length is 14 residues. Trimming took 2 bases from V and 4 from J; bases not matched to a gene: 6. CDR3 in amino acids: CAWSILDRADTQYF. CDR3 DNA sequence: TGTGCCTGGAGTATATTAGACAGGGCAGATACGCAGTATTTT.

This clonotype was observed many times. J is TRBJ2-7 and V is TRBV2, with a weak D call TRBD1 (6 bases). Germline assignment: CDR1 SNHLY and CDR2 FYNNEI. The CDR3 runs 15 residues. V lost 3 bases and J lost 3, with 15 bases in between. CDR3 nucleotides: TGTGCCAGCAGTGAGGGGTCAGGGGACATCTACGAGCAGTACTTC. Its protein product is CASSEGSGDIYEQYF.